This is a list of T cell receptor beta chains from one sample in a study of radiation and T cells in renal cell carcinoma. Profiled with immunoSEQ multiplex PCR; TCRdb holds only in-frame clones, not every one. The sample has roughly 14,000 clones, about three fifths seen once. This specimen was tumor tissue, taken from a patient whose treatment was nephrectomy without radiotherapy. Receptors were obtained from a man in his sixties with renal cell carcinoma. Each CDR3 is given with its conserved first and last residue. The D gene is left open where the match is weak. Rows give clone size only sometimes, using once, few, many, or a class for an expanded clone.

clone_size,j_call,d_call,v_call,cdr3_nt,cdr3_aa
.,TRBJ1-1,.,TRBV7-9,TGTGCCAGCAGCTATTTGCAGACCCAAGCTTTCTTT,CASSYLQTQAFF
few,TRBJ2-7,.,TRBV5-6,TGTGCCAGCAGCTTGGCGGCTTTACAAAAGTCGCAGTACTTC,CASSLAALQKSQYF
.,TRBJ2-5,.,TRBV7-2,TGTGCCAGCAGCTTTCAAGAGACCCAGTACTTC,CASSFQETQYF
.,TRBJ2-4,TRBD1,TRBV9,TGTGCCAGCAGCGTAGCGCCGGGACAGGGGGCGCGGAGCATTCAGTACTTC,CASSVAPGQGARSIQYF
.,TRBJ2-1,TRBD2,TRBV11-3,TGTGCCAGCAGCTTTAGACTAGCGGGGGAGCAGTTCTTC,CASSFRLAGEQFF
once,TRBJ2-7,.,TRBV25-1,TGTGCCAGCAGTGAAATGGAGACAGATACTTCCTACGAGCAGTACTTC,CASSEMETDTSYEQYF
.,TRBJ2-1,TRBD1,TRBV10-3,TGTGCCGTGGGGGACAGAAGCTCCTACAATGAGCAGTTCTTC,CAVGDRSSYNEQFF
.,TRBJ1-2,.,TRBV28,TGTGCCAGCAGTTTCCCAATCTACAGGGCGGACTATGGCTACACCTTC,CASSFPIYRADYGYTF
.,TRBJ1-1,.,TRBV30,TGTGCCTGGAGTGGGAACGTGAACACTGAAGCTTTCTTT,CAWSGNVNTEAFF
.,TRBJ2-3,.,TRBV5-6,TGTGCCAGCAGCTTGAAAAACTTAATGACAGATACGCAGTATTTT,CASSLKNLMTDTQYF
.,TRBJ2-2,TRBD1,TRBV7-2,TGTGCCAGCAGTCCTCGACAGGGGGCGATCACCGGGGAGCTGTTTTTT,CASSPRQGAITGELFF
few,TRBJ1-1,.,TRBV7-9,TGTGCCAGCAGCCACCGTGGCCCCACGGGCACTGAAGCTTTCTTT,CASSHRGPTGTEAFF
.,TRBJ2-3,.,TRBV19,TGTGCCAGTAGTATTCCAGCAGGGGATAAGGGCACAGATACGCAGTATTTT,CASSIPAGDKGTDTQYF
medium-sized,TRBJ2-7,.,TRBV2,TGTGCCAGCAGTTATCCAGGGACCTACGAGCAGTACTTC,CASSYPGTYEQYF
medium-sized,TRBJ2-1,TRBD2,TRBV9,TGTGCCAGCAGCGTAGCGGTTCTAGCGGGAGGGGGATTATACAATGAGCAGTTCTTC,CASSVAVLAGGGLYNEQFF
few,TRBJ2-7,.,TRBV6-5,TGTGCCAGCAGTACAGGGTTCCAAGGGGAGCAGTACTTC,CASSTGFQGEQYF